This entry lists 11 T cell receptor beta chains sequenced from one sample in a study of blood T cell repertoires in COVID-19. TCRdb's table, derived via immunoSEQ multiplex PCR, lists solely in-frame clones and lacks some. The data show tens of thousands of clones, with around four fifths seen just once and 33% held by the top ten. The sample taken for sequencing was peripheral blood. The receptors were gathered from a man aged 55-75 years with acute or convalescent COVID-19.

The chain has TRBV19 and TRBJ2-2, with 7 bases identical to TRBD2. V dropped 3 bases and J dropped 3; count of bases not matched to a gene: 13. The CDR3 has 18 residues. Germline V gives CDR1 LNHDA, CDR2 SQIVND (reference sequence). The CDR3 sequence: CASSIRRGRVSHTGELFF. In nucleotides, the CDR3 is TGTGCCAGTAGTATCCGCAGAGGGAGGGTATCGCACACCGGGGAGCTGTTTTTT.

The chain joins TRBV3-1 (or the pseudogene TRBV3-2) to TRBJ2-3; possibly TRBD1 for D (6 bases). Trimming pared 4 bases from V and 0 bases from J, leaving 11 bases between. CDR1 is LGHDT, CDR2 YNNKEL, per germline (reference sequence). The CDR3 has 15 amino acids. The CDR3 loop reads CASSPVGHSTDTQYF. CDR3 nucleotide sequence: TGTGCCAGCAGCCCGGTGGGACACAGCACAGATACGCAGTATTTT.

This clone came up once. The chain carries TRBV28 and TRBJ1-5, with TRBD1 matching over 11 bases. Germline CDR1 and CDR2: MDHEN and SYDVKM. With V trimmed by 7 bases and J by 9 bases, 26 bases remained unmatched. The CDR3 is 20 amino acids. CDR3 protein: CASTPLYVPGTGGYIWPQHF. The CDR3 coding sequence is TGTGCCAGCACCCCCCTTTATGTTCCGGGGACAGGGGGTTATATATGGCCCCAGCATTTT.

V gene TRBV30 combines with J gene TRBJ2-1; maybe TRBD2 (6 bases). This CDR3 has 16 amino acids. The germline CDR1 and CDR2 sequences are GTSNPN and SVGIG (reference sequence). The V gene lost 4 bases and the J gene lost 4 bases, with 20 bases spanning the gap. The CDR3 is CAWTAPPGSSYNEQFF. In nucleotides, the CDR3 is TGTGCCTGGACCGCCCCCCCCGGGAGCTCTTACAATGAGCAGTTCTTC.

The V and J genes are TRBV5-1 and TRBJ2-2; weak D call: TRBD2 (5 bases). Germline V gene lookup returns CDR1 SGHRS and CDR2 YFSETQ. Trimming shortened V by 0 bases and J by 4 bases, and 13 bases separated the two germline ends. The CDR3 has 16 residues. The CDR3 DNA reads TGCGCCAGCAGCTTGGCCGGGCAAAGCGGCACCGGGGAGCTGTTTTTT. Translated, it gives CASSLAGQSGTGELFF.

The table lists this clone with a count of one. The rearrangement joins TRBV7-9 to TRBJ2-7, with 9 nucleotides matching TRBD1. Trimming cost V 5 bases and J 4 bases; bases outside gene matches: 6. Germline V gene data show CDR1 as SEHNR and CDR2 as FQNEAQ (reference sequence). This CDR3 has 14 amino acids. The CDR3 coding sequence is TGTGCCAGCAGCGAAGGACAGGGGATATACGAGCAGTACTTC. Translating it yields CASSEGQGIYEQYF.

This chain uses TRBV19 with TRBJ1-5; 7 positions agree with TRBD1. Trimming took 1 base from V and 5 from J; bases not matched to a gene: 11. CDR1 and CDR2 (germline): LNHDA, SQIVND (reference sequence). This CDR3 contains 17 residues. The CDR3 region is CASSIVGKGAGHQPQHF. In DNA, the CDR3 is TGTGCCAGTAGTATAGTCGGGAAGGGGGCAGGGCATCAGCCCCAGCATTTT.

This chain links TRBV6-6 with TRBJ2-3; maybe TRBD2 (5 bases). The V and J ends lost 5 bases and 3 bases respectively, with 9 bases between them. The CDR3 runs 13 residues. CDR1 MNHNY and CDR2 SVGAGI come from the germline V gene (reference sequence). This chain's CDR3 is CASSNLATDTQYF. DNA for the CDR3: TGTGCCAGCAGTAACTTAGCGACAGATACGCAGTATTTT.

The CDR3 loop reads CASSQSPGLAGTSYNEQFF. The CDR3 nucleotides read TGCGCCAGCAGTCAATCCCCAGGACTAGCGGGAACTTCCTACAATGAGCAGTTCTTC. V is TRBV23-1 and J is TRBJ2-1; 12 positions match TRBD2. TRBV23-1 is an ORF; its function is uncertain. The CDR3 has 19 amino acids. After removal of 0 bases from V and 1 base from J, the junction contained 7 bases not matched to a gene.

CDR3 coding DNA: TGTGCCAGCAGCGTATCAGGGGCGAACACCGGGGAGCTGTTTTTT. Translating gives CASSVSGANTGELFF. The rearrangement joins TRBV9 to TRBJ2-2, with TRBD1 as a possible D gene (6 bases). Germline V gene lookup returns CDR1 SGDLS and CDR2 YYNGEE. The V gene lost 1 base and the J gene lost 0 bases, with 7 bases spanning the gap. CDR3 length: 15 residues.

The CDR3 DNA is TGCGCCAGCAGTGAGGATAGGGGGAAAGGGCCCGGGGAGCTGTTTTTT. Amino acid sequence: CASSEDRGKGPGELFF. The V call is TRBV10-1, the J call TRBJ2-2; D possibly corresponds to TRBD1 (6 bases). V lost 2 bases and J 6 bases, leaving 16 bases between the germline ends. Germline V lookup: CDR1 WNHNN, CDR2 SYGVQD (reference sequence). The CDR3 totals 16 residues.